This T cell receptor (beta chain) was captured by sequencing in a study of CD8+ T cells in alopecia areata. RNA extraction was followed by reverse transcription into cDNA, which acted as the sequencing template. TCRdb keeps only in-frame clones here, not all; method: immunoSEQ multiplex PCR. The sample lists around 86,000 clones, about two thirds seen once, with roughly a sixth in the top ten. The V end lost 0 bases, the J end lost 8 bases, and 4 bases lay between the germline ends. CDR3 length: 12 residues. The germline gives CDR1 SEHNR, CDR2 FQNEAQ (reference sequence). This clone was seen only once. Treatment meaning: oral pan-JAK inhibitor, 5-10 mg twice daily.

The source was CD8+ T cells sorted from blood, collected around week 42, from a patient treated with tofacitinib. V is TRBV7-9 and J is TRBJ2-2; D remains unclear. The TCR sequence derives from a human donor with alopecia areata. This CDR3 reads CASSLAEGELFF. In nucleotides, the CDR3 is TGTGCCAGCAGCTTAGCTGAGGGGGAGCTGTTTTTT.